Presented here are 18 T cell receptor beta chains from one specimen sequenced in a study of blood T cell repertoires in COVID-19. Clones were sequenced by immunoSEQ multiplex PCR, and TCRdb holds only the in-frame ones, with some missing. The data contain around 95,000 clones, just under 80% of them singletons. Input material: peripheral blood. The receptors stem from a man between 65 and 79 years old with active or convalescent COVID-19.

The chain is built from TRBV28 and TRBJ2-1, with 9 positions matching TRBD2. CDR3 length: 15 amino acids. J lost 4 bases, V lost 0 bases, and 1 base had no gene match. Per germline, CDR1 MDHEN and CDR2 SYDVKM. The CDR3 reads CASSLWAGGYNEQFF. In DNA form, the CDR3 reads TGTGCCAGCAGTTTATGGGCGGGGGGGTACAATGAGCAGTTCTTC.

The table lists this clone with a count of one. The rearrangement uses TRBV19 and TRBJ1-6; 11 bases fit TRBD1. Germline V gene data show CDR1 as LNHDA and CDR2 as SQIVND (reference sequence). V lost 5 bases to trimming and J lost 10 bases; unmatched junction nucleotides: 13. This CDR3 spans 17 amino acids. The CDR3 protein is CASSRPPGQGVQSPLHF. The CDR3 DNA sequence: TGTGCCAGTAGTCGACCACCGGGACAGGGGGTACAATCACCCCTCCACTTT.

This chain links TRBV12-3 or TRBV12-4 with TRBJ1-1, with TRBD1 matching over 8 bases. V was clipped by 2 bases and J by 10 bases; unmatched bases: 0. The CDR3 is 11 residues long. CDR3 amino acids: CASSLTGGAFF. Here the CDR3 DNA reads TGTGCCAGCAGTTTAACAGGGGGAGCTTTCTTT.

CDR3 sequence: CASSLAGAPTYNEQFF. The CDR3 DNA is TGCGCCAGCAGTCTAGCGGGGGCGCCGACCTACAATGAGCAGTTCTTC. The chain joins TRBV5-1 to TRBJ2-1, with 10 nucleotides matching TRBD2. The CDR3 loop spans 16 amino acids. V trimming: 5 bases; J trimming: 2 bases; junction bases outside the gene matches: 7. Germline CDR1 reads SGHRS; CDR2 reads YFSETQ.

The chain carries TRBV5-4 and TRBJ2-7, with a weak D call TRBD2 (6 bases). CDR1 and CDR2 from the germline V gene are SGHNT and YYREEE (reference sequence). V dropped 0 bases and J dropped 3 bases, with 13 bases sitting between them. The CDR3 length is 15 residues. CDR3 DNA: TGTGCCAGCAGCTTGGGGGGGGACCAGGGCTACGAGCAGTACTTC. Its translation is CASSLGGDQGYEQYF.

The V gene is TRBV30, the J gene TRBJ2-3; 14 nucleotides match TRBD2. In germline, CDR1 is GTSNPN, CDR2 SVGIG (reference sequence). The V segment lost 7 bases and the J segment 2 bases; nucleotides outside the gene matches: 17. The CDR3 is 19 residues long. In DNA, the CDR3 is TGTGCCTCCGCGTCGGGACTAGCGGGGGCCAACCCCCTCACAGATACGCAGTATTTT. It codes for CASASGLAGANPLTDTQYF.

The chain uses TRBV9 and TRBJ2-1, with D possibly being TRBD1 (5 bases). The CDR3 sequence is 14 residues long. V shed 0 bases and J shed 7 bases, with 11 bases lying between them. CDR1 is SGDLS and CDR2 is YYNGEE in the germline V gene. CDR3 loop: CASSVGQGLNEQFF. The CDR3 region has the DNA TGTGCCAGCAGCGTAGGTCAGGGATTGAATGAGCAGTTCTTC.

This sequence joins TRBV5-1 and TRBJ1-2, with D maybe TRBD1 (5 bases). In germline, CDR1 is SGHRS, CDR2 YFSETQ. The CDR3 has 14 amino acids. V was cut by 4 bases and J by 7 bases, with 17 bases left in between. The CDR3 coding sequence is TGCGCCAGCAGCCCCAATCAGGGTCAGGCTGGCTACACCTTC. It is translated as CASSPNQGQAGYTF.

The chain combines TRBV4-3 with TRBJ2-3, with 8 bases that match TRBD2. The junction had 5 bases not matched to a gene; V was cut back by 4 bases and J by 5 bases. The CDR3 is 14 residues long. Germline CDR1 and CDR2: LGHNA and YSLEER. The CDR3 is CASSLAGPGDTQYF. CDR3 nucleotide sequence: TGCGCCAGCAGCCTAGCGGGGCCCGGAGATACGCAGTATTTT.

This chain links TRBV6-1 with TRBJ2-2; 9 nucleotides line up with TRBD2. This CDR3 is 18 amino acids long. Germline V gives CDR1 MNHNS, CDR2 SASEGT. The V segment lost 0 bases and the J segment 1 base; nucleotides outside the gene matches: 6. CDR3 DNA sequence: TGTGCCAGCAGTGAAGCCCAGCGGGGGGCCGGGAACACCGGGGAGCTGTTTTTT. This encodes CASSEAQRGAGNTGELFF.

This chain joins TRBV27 and TRBJ1-6, with a tentative D call TRBD1 (6 bases). Germline V gene sequence: CDR1 MNHEY, CDR2 SMNVEV (reference sequence). The CDR3 sequence is 14 residues long. Trimming cost V 4 bases and J 6 bases, with 10 bases left between them. CDR3 amino acids: CASSSGQRNSPLHF. The CDR3 DNA reads TGTGCCAGCAGTTCTGGACAGCGTAATTCACCCCTCCACTTT.

The chain recombines TRBV6-2 or TRBV6-3 with TRBJ2-7, with TRBD2 as a possible D gene (7 bases). The CDR3 has 18 residues. Germline V gene data show CDR1 as MNHEY and CDR2 as SVGEGT. V was trimmed by 0 bases and J by 2 bases, leaving 20 bases between them. The CDR3 is CASSYSRTPVGGPYEQYF. DNA for the CDR3: TGTGCCAGCAGTTACTCGAGAACTCCGGTGGGGGGGCCCTACGAGCAGTACTTC.

The chain recombines TRBV19 with TRBJ2-1, with TRBD1 matching over 8 bases. This CDR3 has 14 amino acids. Trimming took 5 bases from V and 10 from J; bases not matched to a gene: 10. From germline, CDR1 is LNHDA and CDR2 SQIVND (reference sequence). The CDR3 is CASSVTGQVEEQFF. In DNA, the CDR3 is TGTGCCAGTAGTGTGACGGGACAGGTAGAGGAGCAGTTCTTC.

This sequence joins TRBV12-3 or TRBV12-4 and TRBJ2-3, with D unclear. Trimming took off 7 bases at V and 5 bases at J, with 10 bases between the two ends. The CDR3 sequence is 12 residues long. CDR3 coding DNA: TGTGCCAGCACCTTTATCGGAGATACGCAGTATTTT. Its translation: CASTFIGDTQYF.

V usage is TRBV20-1 and J usage is TRBJ2-7; TRBD1 is a possible D gene (5 bases). Trimming removed 3 bases at V and 7 bases at J, with 25 bases between. This CDR3 comprises 16 residues. Germline CDR1 is DFQATT and CDR2 is SNEGSKA (reference sequence). In DNA form, the CDR3 reads TGCAGTGCTAGTATTCCTCCTACCTCAGGGAAGTGGGAGCAGTACTTC. Translating it yields CSASIPPTSGKWEQYF.

The chain uses TRBV5-1 and TRBJ1-2, with TRBD1 identical over 9 bases. Germline V gives CDR1 SGHRS, CDR2 YFSETQ. V shed 0 bases and J 0 bases; nucleotides not matched to a gene: 3. The CDR3 is 16 amino acids. The CDR3 DNA is TGCGCCAGCAGCTTGGTCGGACAGGGGTCTAACTATGGCTACACCTTC. It is translated as CASSLVGQGSNYGYTF. Supplemented by reference TRBV5-1 and TRBJ1-2, the full variable domain reads KAGVTQTPRYLIKTRGQQVTLSCSPISGHRSVSWYQQTPGQGLQFLFEYFSETQRNKGNFPGRFSGRQFSNSRSEMNVSTLELGDSALYLCASSLVGQGSNYGYTFGSGTRLTVV.

This chain links TRBV28 with TRBJ1-5; perhaps TRBD1 as D (6 bases). Trimming left V 6 bases short and J 2 bases short, with 14 bases between. The CDR3 extends over 15 amino acids. From germline, CDR1 is MDHEN and CDR2 SYDVKM. This chain's CDR3 is CASSPRGRGNQPQHF. The CDR3 DNA reads TGTGCCAGCAGCCCGAGGGGGAGGGGCAATCAGCCCCAGCATTTT.

Here the CDR3 DNA reads TGTGCCAGCAGCTTTCGACTAGCGGGGATCACCGGGGAGCTGTTTTTT. This gives the protein CASSFRLAGITGELFF. The rearrangement joins TRBV3-1 (or the pseudogene TRBV3-2) to TRBJ2-2; TRBD2 aligns across 11 bases. CDR1 and CDR2 from the germline V gene are LGHDT and YNNKEL (reference sequence). Losses at the gene ends were 5 bases for V and 4 bases for J; bases not matched to a gene: 6. The CDR3 totals 16 residues.